Listed below are T cell receptor beta chains from one sample, sequenced in a study of identical twins. One entry per CDR3 protein results from TCRdb running MiXCR on the 5' RACE reads. Of about 920,000 distinct CDR3 sequences detected, about 12% appear once; the ten largest clones hold around 1.6%. These data are also associated with another study on yellow fever vaccine responses in identical twins.

The sample taken for sequencing was PBMCs. The receptors shown here come from a woman aged 18-35 years in good health. The CDR3 runs from the conserved cysteine through the conserved F or W. The D gene is left open where the match is weak. Some rows mark clone size as missing; the rest say once, few, many or name a class of expanded clone.

TRBD1	TRBV5-1	few	TRBJ1-1	CASSMSGGMTEAFF	TGCGCCAGCAGCATGTCAGGGGGGATGACTGAAGCTTTCTTT
TRBD1	TRBV6-1	few	TRBJ1-6	CASSRGTANSPLHF	TGTGCCAGCAGTAGGGGGACAGCGAATTCACCCCTCCACTTT
-	TRBV4-1	many	TRBJ2-3	CASSQEPPGVLADRTDTQYF	TGCGCCAGCAGCCAAGAGCCCCCAGGCGTATTAGCGGACCGCACAGATACGCAGTATTTT
-	TRBV6-5	-	TRBJ1-2	CASSYPTDRGIGGYTF	TGTGCCAGCAGTTACCCGACCGATAGGGGAATAGGCGGCTACACCTTC
-	TRBV9	few	TRBJ2-7	CASSYGTFSYEQYF	TGTGCCAGCAGCTACGGAACATTCTCCTACGAGCAGTACTTC
TRBD1	TRBV7-2	-	TRBJ2-5	CASSYIQGRQETQYF	TGTGCCAGCAGCTACATACAGGGGAGACAAGAGACCCAGTACTTC
-	TRBV28	few	TRBJ2-3	CASSLTTDGDTQYF	TGTGCCAGCAGTCTGACGACTGACGGAGATACGCAGTATTTT
-	TRBV24-1	-	TRBJ1-2	CATSDASRGGYTF	TGTGCCACCAGTGACGCAAGTCGAGGGGGCTACACCTTC
TRBD2	TRBV6-4	-	TRBJ2-1	CASSDSSAGAYNEQFF	TGTGCCAGCAGTGACTCCAGTGCGGGGGCCTACAATGAGCAGTTCTTC
-	TRBV10-3	many	TRBJ1-1	CAIPYSGILNTEAFF	TGTGCCATCCCATACTCTGGCATTTTGAACACTGAAGCTTTCTTT
TRBD1	TRBV28	-	TRBJ1-5	CASSPVQGPPAQHF	TGTGCCAGCAGCCCGGTACAGGGGCCACCAGCCCAGCATTTT
-	TRBV7-9	-	TRBJ2-5	CASSFDREKETQYF	TGTGCCAGCAGCTTCGACCGGGAAAAAGAGACCCAGTACTTC
TRBD1	TRBV19	-	TRBJ2-1	CASSKLGQGLRGEQFF	TGTGCCAGTAGTAAGCTGGGACAGGGTTTAAGGGGTGAGCAGTTCTTC
-	TRBV6-1	-	TRBJ2-3	CASSESTRPDTQYF	TGTGCCAGCAGTGAAAGCACTCGGCCAGACACGCAGTATTTT